A selection of T cell receptor beta chains follows, all from one sample in a study of shared clonotypes between healthy human individuals. The table came from immunoSEQ multiplex PCR; TCRdb's copy has only in-frame clones and leaves some out. The table shows nearly 750,000 clones, with over 60% occurring only once. Sequences were obtained from memory CD4+ T cells sorted from blood. All receptors come from a woman aged 25 to 45 in good health. The CDR3 runs from the conserved cysteine through the conserved F or W. Each record gives: V gene, D gene, clone size, J gene, CDR3 protein, CDR3 DNA. A D gene is named only where the DNA matches it firmly. Clone size appears in some rows only: once, few, many, or a class for an expanded clone.

TRBV4-2	TRBD1	NA	TRBJ1-4	CASSQSGQGELFF	TGTGCCAGCAGCCAATCCGGACAGGGGGAACTGTTTTTT
TRBV4-1	TRBD2	NA	TRBJ2-3	CASSRGVAGGPRNTDTQYF	TGCGCCAGCAGCCGGGGGGTAGCGGGAGGGCCGAGAAACACAGATACGCAGTATTTT
TRBV6-1	TRBD1	NA	TRBJ1-3	CASSEGDRGAIYF	TGTGCCAGCAGTGAAGGTGACAGGGGCGCCATATATTTT
TRBV28	NA	NA	TRBJ2-5	CASKKGSSETQYF	TGTGCCAGCAAGAAAGGGTCGTCGGAGACCCAGTACTTC
TRBV19	NA	NA	TRBJ1-2	CASSTGGSTNYGYTF	TGTGCCAGTAGTACCGGGGGTAGTACCAACTATGGCTACACCTTC
TRBV5-4	NA	NA	TRBJ1-4	CASSLGGVGEKLFF	TGTGCCAGCAGCTTGGGGGGGGTCGGTGAAAAACTGTTTTTT
TRBV7-9	NA	NA	TRBJ2-2	CASTRASNTGELFF	TGTGCCAGCACTAGGGCCTCGAACACCGGGGAGCTGTTTTTT
TRBV11-2	TRBD2	many	TRBJ2-1	CASSLASGMLSYNEQFF	TGTGCCAGCAGCTTAGCCAGCGGGATGTTATCCTACAATGAGCAGTTCTTC
TRBV4-1	NA	NA	TRBJ1-3	CASSQSGGAGNTIYF	TGCGCCAGCAGCCAAAGTGGGGGGGCTGGAAACACCATATATTTT
TRBV6-6	NA	NA	TRBJ2-2	CASSGTGQNTGELFF	TGTGCCAGCAGCGGAACGGGACAGAACACCGGGGAGCTGTTTTTT
TRBV25-1	NA	few	TRBJ1-3	CASSALDRNSGNTIYF	TGTGCCAGCAGTGCCTTGGACCGTAACTCTGGAAACACCATATATTTT
TRBV7-8	TRBD1	once	TRBJ2-1	CASSLFGTGGFNEQFF	TGTGCCAGCAGCCTTTTCGGGACAGGGGGATTCAATGAGCAGTTCTTC
TRBV5-1	NA	NA	TRBJ2-5	CASSLRGFGETQYF	TGCGCCAGCAGCTTGAGAGGGTTCGGGGAGACCCAGTACTTC
TRBV7-6	TRBD1	NA	TRBJ1-5	CASSCGTGCDSNQPQHF	TGTGCCAGCAGCTGCGGGACAGGATGCGATAGCAATCAGCCCCAGCATTTT
TRBV5-1	NA	NA	TRBJ2-6	CATRVGVGANVLTF	TGCGCCACCCGGGTGGGGGTTGGGGCCAACGTCCTGACTTTC
TRBV28	NA	NA	TRBJ2-7	CASSRPKGTSYEQYF	TGTGCCAGCAGCCGACCGAAGGGGACCTCCTACGAGCAGTACTTC
TRBV23-1	TRBD1	NA	TRBJ1-6	CASSGTGGNSPLHF	TGCGCCAGCAGCGGGACAGGGGGTAATTCACCCCTCCACTTT
TRBV7-2	NA	NA	TRBJ1-4	CASSPGLSNEKLFF	TGTGCCAGCAGCCCGGGTTTGTCTAATGAAAAACTGTTTTTT
TRBV6-6	NA	NA	TRBJ1-5	CASTYGTFHSNQPQHF	TGTGCCAGCACCTACGGGACATTTCATAGCAATCAGCCCCAGCATTTT
TRBV19	TRBD2	NA	TRBJ2-1	CASSGAGGYNEQFF	TGTGCCAGTAGTGGGGCGGGAGGTTACAATGAGCAGTTCTTC
TRBV7-2	NA	NA	TRBJ1-2	CASSYGPNLRYTF	TGTGCCAGCAGCTACGGGCCTAATCTTCGCTACACCTTC
TRBV10-1	NA	NA	TRBJ2-1	CASSESESYNEQFF	TGCGCCAGCAGTGAGTCGGAAAGCTACAATGAGCAGTTCTTC
TRBV5-6	NA	once	TRBJ2-1	CASSYPGRNNEQFF	TGTGCCAGCAGCTACCCGGGGCGGAACAATGAGCAGTTCTTC
TRBV28	NA	NA	TRBJ2-2	CASSTYLTGELFF	TGTGCCAGCAGTACCTATCTCACCGGGGAGCTGTTTTTT
TRBV15	TRBD2	once	TRBJ2-1	CATSPQTSGERQFF	TGTGCCACCAGCCCACAGACTAGCGGGGAACGGCAGTTCTTC
TRBV19	NA	NA	TRBJ1-2	CASSREAGGGYTF	TGTGCCAGTAGTAGAGAGGCAGGAGGTGGCTACACCTTC
TRBV27	TRBD1	NA	TRBJ2-3	CASSLMGQLANTQYF	TGTGCCAGCAGTTTAATGGGACAGCTCGCGAATACGCAGTATTTT
TRBV28	TRBD1	NA	TRBJ2-1	CASSLRGQGAREQFF	TGTGCCAGCAGCCTGAGGGGACAGGGGGCGAGGGAGCAGTTCTTC
TRBV5-1	NA	once	TRBJ2-1	CASSLAWGSLNEQFF	TGCGCCAGCAGCTTGGCTTGGGGGAGCTTGAATGAGCAGTTCTTC
TRBV4-1	TRBD2	NA	TRBJ2-5	CASSLSLAGAGRTQYF	TGCGCCAGCAGCCTTTCACTAGCGGGAGCCGGGAGGACCCAGTACTTC
TRBV6-1	TRBD2	NA	TRBJ2-1	CASSIGTSGSNEQFF	TGTGCCAGCAGTATCGGGACTAGCGGGTCTAATGAGCAGTTCTTC